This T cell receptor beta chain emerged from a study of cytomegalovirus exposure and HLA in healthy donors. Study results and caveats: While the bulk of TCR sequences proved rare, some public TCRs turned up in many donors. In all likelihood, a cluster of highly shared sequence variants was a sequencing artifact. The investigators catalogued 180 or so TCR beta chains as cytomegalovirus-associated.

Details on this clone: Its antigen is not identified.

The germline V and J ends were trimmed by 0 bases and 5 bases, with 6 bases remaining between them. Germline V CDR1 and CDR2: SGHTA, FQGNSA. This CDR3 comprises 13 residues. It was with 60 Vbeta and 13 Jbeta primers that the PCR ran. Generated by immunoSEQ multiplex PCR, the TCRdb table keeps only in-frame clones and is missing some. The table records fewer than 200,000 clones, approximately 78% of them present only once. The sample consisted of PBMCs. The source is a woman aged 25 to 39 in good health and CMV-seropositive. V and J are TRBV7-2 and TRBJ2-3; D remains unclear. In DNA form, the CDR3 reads TGTGCCAGCAGCTTAGCCCCCCAAGATACGCAGTATTTT. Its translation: CASSLAPQDTQYF.